This TCR beta chain was recovered during a study of cytomegalovirus exposure and HLA in healthy donors. Study-level results: A later analysis revealed that TCR association rates differed between HLA loci, peaking at DRB1 and bottoming out at HLA-C. Exclusion as indistinguishable affected some V segments, including TRBV6-2 and TRBV6-3. Later work associated 16,951 TCR beta sequences with HLA alleles at 0.05 false discovery rate. Three chains tied to CMV proved CMV antigen-specific in vitro.

This clone was observed a single time. The antigen remains undetermined. The CDR3 loop spans 15 amino acids. CDR1 is MDHEN, CDR2 SYDVKM, per germline. After removal of 4 bases from V and 7 bases from J, the junction contained 9 bases not matched to a gene. Vbeta (60) and Jbeta (13) primers were used in the PCR. This table comes from immunoSEQ multiplex PCR, and its TCRdb copy is limited to in-frame clones, with some not included. The repertoire holds roughly 190,000 clones, with around three quarters as singletons. The receptor's source is a young woman in good health and CMV-seropositive. The sample taken for sequencing was PBMCs. The rearrangement links TRBV28 to TRBJ2-2; TRBD1 aligns across 7 bases. Written as DNA, the CDR3 is TGTGCCAGCAGTTCCCACGGACAGGCGGGCGGGGAGCTGTTTTTT. Translating gives CASSSHGQAGGELFF.